One sample yielded the 6 T cell receptor beta chains listed below, sequenced in a study of CD8+CD57+ T cells in acquired aplastic anemia. CDR3 and TCR beta VDJ profiling relied on a genomic DNA template. MiXCR was run by TCRdb on the reads, yielding one entry per CDR3 protein. In the table there are 200,000 or so distinct CDR3 sequences, 65% of which are singletons. Whoever was chosen for sequencing had shown CD8+CD57+ cell expansion by flow cytometry. The sequencing input was sorted CD4+, CD8+, or CD8+CD57+ T cells (not recorded which) from PBMCs. Every receptor here comes from a human donor with aplastic anemia.

This chain connects TRBV19 to TRBJ2-7; 11 positions match TRBD2. From germline, CDR1 is LNHDA and CDR2 SQIVND (reference sequence). The CDR3 consists of 19 residues. J lost 0 bases, V lost 5 bases, and 15 bases had no gene match. DNA of the CDR3: TGTGCCAGTAGTCCTGGGACTAGCGGTTATCCCCTAAGCTCCTACGAGCAGTACTTC. It is translated as CASSPGTSGYPLSSYEQYF.

V and J are TRBV24-1 and TRBJ2-1, with 8 bases lining up with TRBD2. Germline V gives CDR1 KGHDR, CDR2 SFDVKD. The CDR3 has 15 amino acids. Trimming cost V 5 bases and J 3 bases; bases outside gene matches: 5. CDR3 amino acids: CATSARGGLYNEQFF. In DNA form, the CDR3 reads TGTGCCACCAGTGCCCGGGGGGGCCTCTACAATGAGCAGTTCTTC.

This chain joins TRBV7-6 and TRBJ2-6, with D perhaps TRBD2 (6 bases). CDR3 size: 17 residues. Germline V lookup: CDR1 SGHVS, CDR2 FNYEAQ. V was clipped by 2 bases and J by 1 base, with 12 bases between them. The CDR3 region is CASSLRVGGSGANVLTF. CDR3 bases: TGTGCCAGCAGCTTAAGGGTCGGGGGTTCTGGGGCCAACGTCCTGACTTTC.

The chain joins TRBV20-1 to TRBJ2-5; possibly TRBD1 or TRBD2 for D (7 bases each). Germline CDR1 reads DFQATT; CDR2 reads SNEGSKA (reference sequence). V was shortened by 0 bases and J by 5 bases, with 16 bases between the two germline ends. The CDR3 contains 15 residues. The CDR3 nucleotides are TGCAGTGCTAGAGATCCAGGGGGGGTAGGGGAGACCCAGTACTTC. Translated, it gives CSARDPGGVGETQYF.

Note on this clonotype: Relative to the germline gene, one junction end is altered; a read error may explain this. V and J are TRBV5-1 and TRBJ2-7, with 8 bases that match TRBD2. The CDR3 loop spans 15 amino acids. Germline values: CDR1 SGHRS, CDR2 YFSETQ. The CDR3 coding sequence is TGCGCCAGCAGCTTGGATCCGGGAGGGCCCTATGAGCAGTACTTC. It yields the protein CASSLDPGGPYEQYF.

The chain is built from TRBV5-1 and TRBJ2-1, with TRBD2 as a possible D gene (6 bases). The CDR3 covers 13 residues. V was shortened by 4 bases and J by 9 bases, with 14 bases between the two germline ends. CDR1 is SGHRS, CDR2 YFSETQ, per germline. The CDR3 bases are TGCGCCAGCAGCCCCACAGCCGGGGGTGAGCAGTTCTTC. Protein: CASSPTAGGEQFF.